This T cell receptor (beta chain) was sequenced during a study of blood T cell repertoires in COVID-19 (dated by TCRdb to the early 2020s). About the investigation overall: Samples covering the acute and convalescent phases of COVID-19 were provided by collaborators in the United States, Italy and Spain. The material from the prospective study consisted of cDNA or gDNA derived from T cells, B-cell-depleted T cells, or PBMCs. Subjects who had been exposed to COVID-19, were actively infected with it, or had recovered from it provided the deeply sampled blood TCRbeta repertoires that made up the dataset. The repertoires were made available in a free public database intended to serve as a resource for research on the immune response to SARS-CoV-2. The samples were drawn from two sources: the first 160 participants of the ongoing ImmuneRACE study, and 950 to 1,500 subjects contributed by 6 global collaborators. Nearly every sample came with metadata listing a de-identified subject ID, COVID-19 status, age in years and sex. HLA class I and class II types, where available, came from metadata supplied by the sample provider rather than from assay-based typing.

TCRbeta CDR3 regions were amplified from genomic DNA by means of the immunoSEQ Assay, a bias-controlled multiplex PCR. The paper's processing steps were these. Within the assay, amplification of reference gene primers was used to estimate how many nucleated cells each sample contained. To quantify the absolute abundance of each unique TCRbeta CDR3 rearrangement, sequence reads were collapsed and filtered. Productive Simpson clonality was computed per sample as the square root of Simpson's diversity index over productive rearrangements. TCRdb obtained this table from immuneACCESS and retained in-frame rearrangements with V and J assigned. These tables miss some clones; where compared with another copy, unresolved V genes account for less than half of the shortfall, and the remainder is unexplained. The V and J calls and clone size are taken from that table; D and trimming were inferred from the DNA. In this sample the table shows about 130,000 clones, approximately 80% of which occur a single time. The ten largest clones add up to more than 5% of the sample.

Participants in the prospective study were enrolled through a virtual design, were aged roughly 18 to 90 years, and lived in roughly 24 United States geographic areas. In the prospective study, participants were assigned to cohorts based on the clinical history participants reported in a screening survey and a study questionnaire. Recovered participants in ImmuneRACE Cohort 3 were defined by two consecutive negative NP/OP PCR tests, clearance by a healthcare professional, or resolution of symptoms. In the prospective study, whole blood, serum and a nasopharyngeal or oropharyngeal swab were collected from each participant by mobile phlebotomists. Additional blood draws and questionnaires over a roughly two-month period could optionally be provided by prospective study participants. Before DNA extraction, prospective study blood samples were shipped either frozen or at room temperature. Note on this clone: The specificity of this receptor is unknown. Base qualities are not at hand, and no much larger clone is one base apart.

Study-level results and caveats: The amount of clinical and demographic metadata varied by source and participant and was provided uncurated.

V loses 6 bases, J loses 6 bases, and the germline ends lie 14 bases apart. CDR1 and CDR2 are read off the germline V gene as MNHEY and SVGAGI. The CDR3 contains 14 residues, cysteine and phenylalanine counted. Here the CDR3 DNA is all that survives: 42 bases in frame from base 1. In this chain, TRBV6-5 is recombined with TRBJ2-2, and TRBD1 may be the D gene, going by 6 matching bases. The receptor was derived from a woman aged 45 to 65 who had recovered from COVID-19. The specimen was PBMCs or T cells enriched from blood (not recorded which). The DNA reads as follows: TGTGCCAGCAGCCGAAGAAGACAGGCCGGGGAGCTGTTTTTT. It specifies CASSRRRQAGELFF.